The 32 T cell receptor beta chains listed next were all sequenced from one sample in a study of neoadjuvant anti-PD-1 for oral cavity cancer. The assay was immunoSEQ multiplex PCR, and TCRdb's table has in-frame clones only and misses some. The data hold thousands of clones, with over 65% observed a single time. Source: PBMCs, taken before nivolumab (anti-PD-1) treatment. These receptors were taken from a person aged 40 to 85 with oral cavity squamous cell carcinoma.

V and J are TRBV27 and TRBJ2-5; weak D call: TRBD2 (6 bases). V shed 8 bases and J shed 1 base, with 14 bases lying between them. From germline, CDR1 is MNHEY and CDR2 SMNVEV (reference sequence). This CDR3 is 14 amino acids long. The CDR3 DNA is TGTGCCAGCCGCGTGGAGGGCCGCCAAGAGACCCAGTACTTC. Translating it yields CASRVEGRQETQYF.

The rearrangement joins TRBV9 to TRBJ2-2; D is perhaps TRBD2 (6 bases). V lost 0 bases, J lost 4 bases, and 10 bases lay in between. There are 15 residues in the CDR3. Germline assignment: CDR1 SGDLS and CDR2 YYNGEE. The CDR3 reads CASSVGGRTTGELFF. CDR3 sequence (DNA): TGTGCCAGCAGCGTAGGGGGGAGGACCACCGGGGAGCTGTTTTTT.

The chain links TRBV30 to TRBJ2-4; TRBD1 might be the D (6 bases). The germline CDR1 and CDR2 sequences are GTSNPN and SVGIG (reference sequence). The CDR3 is 15 amino acids. Between the trimmed V and J ends, which lost 0 bases and 9 bases, there was a span of 18 bases. CDR3: CAWSVTTPGQSIQYF. In nucleotides, the CDR3 is TGTGCCTGGAGTGTGACGACCCCGGGACAATCCATTCAGTACTTC.

This chain joins TRBV5-4 and TRBJ2-1; the D gene is possibly TRBD2 (6 bases). The V and J ends lost 4 bases and 9 bases respectively, with 14 bases between them. The CDR3 consists of 13 residues. Germline lookup yields CDR1 SGHNT and CDR2 YYREEE (reference sequence). CDR3 in DNA: TGTGCCAGCAGCAGTCCGACTAGTCTTGAGCAGTTCTTC. It is translated as CASSSPTSLEQFF.

The chain uses TRBV4-3 and TRBJ2-3; 9 bases map to TRBD2. This CDR3 has 21 amino acids. Germline V CDR1 and CDR2: LGHNA, YSLEER. The V segment lost 4 bases and the J segment 0 bases; nucleotides outside the gene matches: 20. CDR3 sequence (DNA): TGCGCCAGCAGCCGACGCCCCGTAGGGGACAGCGGGGGGCCTAGCACAGATACGCAGTATTTT. It encodes CASSRRPVGDSGGPSTDTQYF.

The chain links TRBV15 to TRBJ1-2; TRBD1 matches at 11 bases. V was clipped by 0 bases and J by 4 bases; unmatched bases: 1. The V gene's germline CDR1 is LNHNV and CDR2 YYDKDF (reference sequence). This CDR3 comprises 15 residues. The CDR3 DNA sequence: TGTGCCACCAGCAGAGAGGGACAGGGGGTCTATGGCTACACCTTC. This codes for CATSREGQGVYGYTF.

This clone has more than one count but fewer than ten. The chain is built from TRBV6-6 and TRBJ1-1; the D gene is possibly TRBD1 (5 bases). Looked up from germline, CDR1 is MNHNY and CDR2 is SVGAGI (reference sequence). V lost 6 bases and J 5 bases, leaving 13 bases between the germline ends. The CDR3 length is 13 residues. Here the CDR3 reads CASSRQMGTEAFF. The DNA for the CDR3 is TGTGCCAGCAGCCGACAGATGGGAACTGAAGCTTTCTTT.

The J gene is TRBJ2-3, the V gene TRBV7-8; no reliable D call. Germline assignment: CDR1 SGHVS and CDR2 FQNEAQ. V shed 1 base and J shed 3 bases, with 8 bases lying between them. The CDR3 runs 14 residues. Here the CDR3 DNA reads TGTGCCAGCAGCTTAGGTGGACCGACAGATACGCAGTATTTT. Protein: CASSLGGPTDTQYF.

The CDR3 here is CASSHKGQGSYGYTF. The DNA of the CDR3 is TGTGCCAGCAGTCACAAGGGACAGGGTAGCTATGGCTACACCTTC. The chain has TRBV2 and TRBJ1-2; 9 bases are a match to TRBD1. The length of the CDR3 is 15 residues. The germline V gene has CDR1 SNHLY and CDR2 FYNNEI. J was trimmed by 4 bases and V by 5 bases; bases with no gene match: 8.

This clone has only one observation. The rearrangement uses TRBV19 and TRBJ2-7, with 10 bases that match TRBD1. After removal of 3 bases from V and 2 bases from J, the junction contained 4 bases not matched to a gene. This CDR3 has 15 residues. The germline V gene has CDR1 LNHDA and CDR2 SQIVND (reference sequence). The CDR3: CASSIDRGRPYEQYF. The CDR3 DNA reads TGTGCCAGTAGTATTGACAGGGGGCGCCCCTACGAGCAGTACTTC.

The chain links TRBV12-2 to TRBJ1-5; the table gives TRBD1 as D, unverified against the DNA. TRBV12-2 is classified as a pseudogene. CDR3 length equals 18 residues. The CDR3 DNA is TGTGCAAGTCGCTTACCGCCGGGACAGGAGGTAGGCAATCAGCCCCAGCATTTT. Translating it yields CASRLPPGQEVGNQPQHF.

This chain links TRBV14 with TRBJ2-3; D is possibly TRBD1 (5 bases). This CDR3 is built from 15 residues. Trimming removed 4 bases from V and 1 base from J, with 12 bases in between. The germline V gene has CDR1 SGHDN and CDR2 FVKESK. In DNA form, the CDR3 reads TGTGCCAGCAGCCGAGACCAAGGGGGCACAGATACGCAGTATTTT. Translating it yields CASSRDQGGTDTQYF.

The V gene is TRBV14, the J gene TRBJ1-1, with TRBD1 identical over 8 bases. CDR3 length equals 19 residues. Germline assignment: CDR1 SGHDN and CDR2 FVKESK. The trim removed 4 bases at V and 1 base at J, leaving 17 bases unmatched. The CDR3 sequence is CASSRNLGQGAWSNTEAFF. CDR3 DNA: TGTGCCAGCAGCCGCAACCTCGGACAGGGCGCCTGGTCGAACACTGAAGCTTTCTTT.

The rearrangement joins TRBV25-1 to TRBJ2-5; possible D gene TRBD1, 5 bases. CDR1 is MGHDK and CDR2 is SYGVNS in the germline V gene. The CDR3 runs to 15 residues. Trimming pared 1 base from V and 4 bases from J, leaving 13 bases between. This CDR3 reads CASSEWEQDPETQYF. CDR3 sequence (DNA): TGTGCCAGCAGTGAATGGGAACAGGACCCAGAGACCCAGTACTTC.

The chain combines TRBV10-2 with TRBJ2-1; D perhaps matches TRBD2 (5 bases). V was cut by 3 bases and J by 3 bases, with 18 bases left in between. The CDR3 has 17 residues. Germline V gives CDR1 WSHSY, CDR2 SAAADI. The CDR3 sequence is CASSESVQETNYNEQFF. The CDR3 DNA sequence: TGCGCCAGCAGTGAATCCGTCCAGGAGACTAACTACAATGAGCAGTTCTTC.

J is TRBJ2-3 and V is TRBV27; TRBD1 aligns across 11 bases. Germline V gives CDR1 MNHEY, CDR2 SMNVEV (reference sequence). The CDR3 runs to 16 residues. The V gene end was trimmed by 0 bases and the J gene end by 1 base; junction bases not matched to a gene: 0. The CDR3 spells CASSLSGQGGTDTQYF. The CDR3 DNA reads TGTGCCAGCAGTTTATCGGGACAGGGGGGCACAGATACGCAGTATTTT.

The rearrangement uses TRBV25-1 and TRBJ1-6, with D hard to call. Germline assignment: CDR1 MGHDK and CDR2 SYGVNS. CDR3 length: 18 residues. The V gene lost 2 bases and the J gene lost 7 bases, with 21 bases spanning the gap. The CDR3 region has the DNA TGTGCCAGCAGTGAAAGGGCCAGAGGAATAGAGGGCAATTCACCCCTCCACTTT. Its protein is CASSERARGIEGNSPLHF.

The chain links TRBV11-2 to TRBJ1-6, with D possibly being TRBD1 (5 bases). The CDR3 runs to 17 residues. V lost 1 base and J lost 7, with 17 bases in between. Germline V gene sequence: CDR1 SGHAT, CDR2 FQNNGV. For the CDR3, the DNA is TGTGCCAGCAGCTTAGCGTCGTCGGGGGAGTGGAATTCACCCCTCCACTTT. This codes for CASSLASSGEWNSPLHF. Complete variable domain (other parts from reference TRBV11-2 and TRBJ1-6): EAGVAQSPRYKIIEKRQSVAFWCNPISGHATLYWYQQILGQGPKLLIQFQNNGVVDDSQLPKDRFSAERLKGVDSTLKIQPAKLEDSAVYLCASSLASSGEWNSPLHFGNGTRLTVT.

A single count supports this clone. The CDR3 is CASSLSWNEQFF. The CDR3 DNA is TGCGCCAGCAGTCTTTCATGGAATGAGCAGTTCTTC. The rearrangement uses TRBV4-1 and TRBJ2-1; D call uncertain. The CDR3 has 12 residues. The germline CDR1 and CDR2 sequences are MGHRA and YSYEKL. V was trimmed by 6 bases and J by 7 bases, leaving 10 bases between them.

The V and J genes are TRBV7-6 and TRBJ2-7, with D possibly matching TRBD1 (6 bases). CDR1 is SGHVS, CDR2 FNYEAQ, per germline. The CDR3 loop spans 15 amino acids. V gave up 5 bases and J gave up 2 bases, with 16 bases separating them. The CDR3 DNA reads TGTGCCAGCAGCGACCGTACAGGGTCCCCCTACGAGCAGTACTTC. Protein product: CASSDRTGSPYEQYF.

This clone has more than one count but fewer than ten. This CDR3 reads CAIREGWRNTEAFF. The CDR3, as DNA: TGTGCCATCAGGGAGGGCTGGCGGAACACTGAAGCTTTCTTT. The chain links TRBV10-3 to TRBJ1-1; D not resolved. The V gene's germline CDR1 is ENHRY and CDR2 SYGVKD. V dropped 6 bases and J dropped 1 base, with 12 bases sitting between them. The length of the CDR3 is 14 residues.

Note on this clone: Germline and junction disagree at one end, which may indicate a read error. Other nucleotide sequences from this sample produce the same CDR3. The chain combines TRBV4-1 with TRBJ1-1, with unresolved D. Germline V gene lookup returns CDR1 MGHRA and CDR2 YSYEKL. This CDR3 comprises 14 residues. CDR3 region: CASSQETSRTEAFF. CDR3 coding DNA: TGCGCCAGCAGCCAAGAGACGTCCCGGACTGAAGCTTTCTTC.

The rearrangement links TRBV16 to TRBJ1-1, with 12 bases matching TRBD1. This CDR3 spans 17 amino acids. J gave up 2 bases and V 3 bases, and 7 bases lay outside the gene matches. The germline CDR1 and CDR2 sequences are KGHSY and FQNENV. CDR3 residues: CASSHGDRGRINTEAFF. As DNA, the CDR3 is TGTGCCAGCAGCCACGGGGACAGGGGGCGGATAAACACTGAAGCTTTCTTT.

This clone has only a few counts. The chain combines TRBV4-2 with TRBJ2-3, with 11 bases that match TRBD2. After removal of 3 bases from V and 6 bases from J, the junction contained 8 bases not matched to a gene. The CDR3 is made up of 16 amino acids. Germline V gives CDR1 LGHNA, CDR2 YNFKEQ. The CDR3 here is CASSQETSGVYDTQYF. CDR3 DNA: TGTGCCAGCAGCCAGGAGACTAGCGGGGTATATGATACGCAGTATTTT.

This chain uses TRBV28 with TRBJ1-5; TRBD1 might be the D (5 bases). This CDR3 contains 14 residues. The V gene's germline CDR1 is MDHEN and CDR2 SYDVKM. Trimming pared 6 bases from V and 3 bases from J, leaving 12 bases between. The CDR3 spells CASRAGGFNQPQHF. The CDR3 DNA sequence: TGTGCCAGCAGGGCGGGGGGTTTCAATCAGCCCCAGCATTTT.

The chain recombines TRBV9 with TRBJ2-1, with TRBD2 matching 9 bases. Germline trimming cut 3 bases from V and 4 bases from J; bases unmatched to any gene: 5. This CDR3 is built from 15 residues. CDR1 is SGDLS, CDR2 YYNGEE, per germline. This CDR3 is CASSARGGGYNEQFF. In DNA form, the CDR3 reads TGTGCCAGCAGCGCCCGCGGGGGGGGTTACAATGAGCAGTTCTTC.

The chain links TRBV4-3 to TRBJ2-3, with D tentatively TRBD1 (6 bases). Trimming removed 0 bases at V and 3 bases at J, with 16 bases between. The CDR3 spans 17 residues. In germline, CDR1 is LGHNA, CDR2 YSLEER. CDR3 coding DNA: TGCGCCAGCAGCCAAGATAAGGGGACACCCTGGACAGATACGCAGTATTTT. Translation: CASSQDKGTPWTDTQYF.

The chain carries TRBV7-9 and TRBJ1-2; perhaps TRBD1 as D (5 bases). The CDR3 has 14 residues. The V gene lost 5 bases and the J gene lost 8 bases, with 18 bases spanning the gap. Per germline, CDR1 SEHNR and CDR2 FQNEAQ (reference sequence). CDR3: CASSPHGEGSGYTF. The CDR3 DNA reads TGTGCCAGCAGCCCCCATGGGGAGGGGTCCGGCTACACCTTC.

V and J are TRBV30 and TRBJ1-6; D is perhaps TRBD1 (6 bases). With 3 bases removed from V and 5 bases from J, the gap between germline ends came to 11 bases. In germline, CDR1 is GTSNPN, CDR2 SVGIG (reference sequence). The CDR3 sequence is 14 residues long. The CDR3 DNA reads as TGTGCCTGGAGCGGGGGCTCGGATAATTCACCCCTCCACTTT. Translation gives CAWSGGSDNSPLHF.

The V gene is TRBV7-2, the J gene TRBJ2-7; perhaps TRBD2 as D (6 bases). Germline V gives CDR1 SGHTA, CDR2 FQGNSA. This CDR3 region has 16 residues. V was cut by 4 bases and J by 0 bases, with 16 bases left in between. CDR3 sequence reads: CASSSIPGSASYEQYF. CDR3 nucleotides: TGTGCCAGCAGCTCGATACCCGGGAGCGCCTCCTACGAGCAGTACTTC.

This rearrangement joins TRBV15 to TRBJ1-5; D may be TRBD1 (6 bases). V was shortened by 3 bases and J by 8 bases, with 17 bases between the two germline ends. The CDR3 length is 15 residues. Per the germline V gene, CDR1 is LNHNV and CDR2 is YYDKDF (reference sequence). The CDR3 coding sequence is TGTGCCACCAGCAGGGGGGGCGGGGGGCGCGAGCCCCAGCATTTT. Its protein product is CATSRGGGGREPQHF.

The gene calls are TRBV4-3 and TRBJ1-4; no definite D call. This CDR3 contains 14 residues. V lost 4 bases and J lost 5, with 11 bases in between. Looked up from germline, CDR1 is LGHNA and CDR2 is YSLEER. CDR3 DNA: TGCGCCAGCAGCCCCTCGGCCGGGAATGAAAAACTGTTTTTT. Amino acids: CASSPSAGNEKLFF.